Given below is one T cell receptor (beta chain) in context. The data belong to a study of blood T cell repertoires in COVID-19. Study-wide context: Sample material is recorded as cDNA or gDNA derived from T cells, B-cell-depleted T cells, or PBMCs.

The CDR3 extends over 13 amino acids. In germline, CDR1 is SEHNR, CDR2 FQNEAQ (reference sequence). The germline V and J ends were trimmed by 5 bases and 2 bases, with 9 bases remaining between them. Original analysis: Reference gene primers were amplified, and this amplification served to estimate nucleated cell counts. Some clones are missing from TCRdb's copy, which holds only in-frame ones; the method was immunoSEQ multiplex PCR. V, J and clone size are taken as reported in that table, and D and trimming were inferred from the DNA itself. Here the sample spans 71,000 or so clones, approximately 80% being singletons.

This rearrangement joins TRBV7-9 to TRBJ2-5, with a tentative D call TRBD1 (6 bases). The sequencing input was peripheral blood. The sequence derives from a man aged 65 to 85 with acute or convalescent COVID-19. The DNA for the CDR3 is TGTGCCAGCAGCCACGGGACACAAGAGACCCAGTACTTC. Protein product: CASSHGTQETQYF. The full variable domain, completed using reference TRBV7-9 and TRBJ2-5, is DTGVSQNPRHKITKRGQNVTFRCDPISEHNRLYWYRQTLGQGPEFLTYFQNEAQLEKSRLLSDRFSAERPKGSFSTLEIQRTEQGDSAMYLCASSHGTQETQYFGPGTRLLVL.